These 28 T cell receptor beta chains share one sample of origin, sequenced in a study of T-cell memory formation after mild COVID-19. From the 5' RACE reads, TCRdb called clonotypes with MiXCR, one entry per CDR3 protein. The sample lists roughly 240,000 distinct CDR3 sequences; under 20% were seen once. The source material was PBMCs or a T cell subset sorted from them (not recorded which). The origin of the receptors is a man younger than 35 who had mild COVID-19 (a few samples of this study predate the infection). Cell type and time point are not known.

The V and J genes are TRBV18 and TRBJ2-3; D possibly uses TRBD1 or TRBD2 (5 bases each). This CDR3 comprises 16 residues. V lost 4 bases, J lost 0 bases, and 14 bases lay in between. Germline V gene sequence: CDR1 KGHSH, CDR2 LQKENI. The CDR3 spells CASSLGTLTSTDTQYF. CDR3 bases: TGTGCCAGCTCACTCGGGACGTTGACTAGCACAGATACGCAGTATTTT. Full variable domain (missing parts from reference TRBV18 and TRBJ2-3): NAGVMQNPRHLVRRRGQEARLRCSPMKGHSHVYWYRQLPEEGLKFMVYLQKENIIDESGMPKERFSAEFPKEGPSILRIQQVVRGDSAAYFCASSLGTLTSTDTQYFGPGTRLTVL.

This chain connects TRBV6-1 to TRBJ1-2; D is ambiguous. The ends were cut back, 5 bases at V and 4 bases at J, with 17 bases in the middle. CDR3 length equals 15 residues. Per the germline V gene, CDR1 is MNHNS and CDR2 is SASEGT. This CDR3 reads CASSPIPLSGYGYTF. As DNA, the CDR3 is TGTGCCAGCAGTCCTATTCCACTAAGCGGCTATGGCTACACCTTC.

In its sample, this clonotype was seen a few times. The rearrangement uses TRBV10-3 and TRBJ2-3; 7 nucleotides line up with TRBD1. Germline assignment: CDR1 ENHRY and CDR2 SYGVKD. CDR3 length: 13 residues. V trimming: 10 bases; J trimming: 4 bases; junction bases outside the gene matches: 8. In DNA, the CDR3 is TGTGCCACCGGAACAGGGGAAGCAGATACGCAGTATTTT. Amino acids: CATGTGEADTQYF.

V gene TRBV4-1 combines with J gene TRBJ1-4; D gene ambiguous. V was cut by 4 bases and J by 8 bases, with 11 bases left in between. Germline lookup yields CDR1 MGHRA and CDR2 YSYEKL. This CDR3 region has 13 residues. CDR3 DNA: TGCGCCAGCAGCCGGATCGGAGGGGAAAAACTGTTTTTT. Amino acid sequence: CASSRIGGEKLFF.

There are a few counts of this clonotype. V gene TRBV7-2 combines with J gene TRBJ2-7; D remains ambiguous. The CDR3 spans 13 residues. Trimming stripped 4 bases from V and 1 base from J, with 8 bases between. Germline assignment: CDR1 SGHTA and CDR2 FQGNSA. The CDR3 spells CASSSGFSYEQYF. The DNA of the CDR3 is TGTGCCAGCAGCTCCGGCTTTTCCTACGAGCAGTACTTC.

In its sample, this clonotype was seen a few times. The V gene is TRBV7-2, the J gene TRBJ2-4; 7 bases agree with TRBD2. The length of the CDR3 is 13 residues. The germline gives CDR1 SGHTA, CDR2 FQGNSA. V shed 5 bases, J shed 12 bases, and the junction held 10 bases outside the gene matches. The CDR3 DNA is TGTGCCAGCAGCCCCGCTAGCGGCGCCACTCAGTACTTC. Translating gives CASSPASGATQYF.

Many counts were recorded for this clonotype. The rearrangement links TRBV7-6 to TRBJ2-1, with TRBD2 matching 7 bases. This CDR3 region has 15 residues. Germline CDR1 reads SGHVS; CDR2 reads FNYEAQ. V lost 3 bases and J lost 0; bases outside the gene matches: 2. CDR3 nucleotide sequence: TGTGCCAGCAGCTTGCGGGGGAGCTCCTACAATGAGCAGTTCTTC. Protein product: CASSLRGSSYNEQFF.

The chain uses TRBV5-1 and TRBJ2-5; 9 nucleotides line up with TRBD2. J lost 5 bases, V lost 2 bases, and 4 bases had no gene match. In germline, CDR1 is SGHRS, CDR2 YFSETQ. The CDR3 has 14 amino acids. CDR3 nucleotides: TGCGCCAGCAGCTTTAGCGGGGGTTTGGAGACCCAGTACTTC. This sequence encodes CASSFSGGLETQYF.

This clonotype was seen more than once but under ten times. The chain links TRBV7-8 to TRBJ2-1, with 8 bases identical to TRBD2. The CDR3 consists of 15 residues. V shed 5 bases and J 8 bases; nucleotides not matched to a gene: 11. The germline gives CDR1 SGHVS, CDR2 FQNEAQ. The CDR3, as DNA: TGTGCCAGCAGCCGCCCTAGCGGGCCCGGGGATGAGCAGTTCTTC. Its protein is CASSRPSGPGDEQFF.

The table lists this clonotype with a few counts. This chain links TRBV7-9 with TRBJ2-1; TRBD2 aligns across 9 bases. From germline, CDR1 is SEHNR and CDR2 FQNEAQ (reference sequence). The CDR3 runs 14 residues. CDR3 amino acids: CAGAGGQEYNEQFF. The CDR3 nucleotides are TGTGCAGGAGCGGGGGGCCAGGAATACAATGAGCAGTTCTTC.

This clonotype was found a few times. CDR3 loop: CASSYGQTQYF. In nucleotides, the CDR3 is TGTGCCAGCAGTTACGGACAGACCCAGTACTTC. The chain combines TRBV6-6 with TRBJ2-5; no reliable D call. V dropped 2 bases and J dropped 6 bases, with 4 bases sitting between them. The V gene's germline CDR1 is MNHNY and CDR2 SVGAGI (reference sequence). CDR3 length: 11 residues.

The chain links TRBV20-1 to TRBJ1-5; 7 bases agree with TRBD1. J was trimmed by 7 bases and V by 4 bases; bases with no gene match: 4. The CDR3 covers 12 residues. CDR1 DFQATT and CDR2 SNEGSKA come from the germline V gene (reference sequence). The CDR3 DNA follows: TGCAGTGCTACGGGACAGAGCCAGCCCCAGCATTTT. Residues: CSATGQSQPQHF.

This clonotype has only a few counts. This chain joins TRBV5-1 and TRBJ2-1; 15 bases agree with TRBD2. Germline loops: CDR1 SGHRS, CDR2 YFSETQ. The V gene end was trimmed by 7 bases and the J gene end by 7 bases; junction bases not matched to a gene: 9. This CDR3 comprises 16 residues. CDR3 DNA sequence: TGCGCCAGCTCCGGGACTAGCGGGGGGCCGGGGAATGAGCAGTTCTTC. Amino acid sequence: CASSGTSGGPGNEQFF.

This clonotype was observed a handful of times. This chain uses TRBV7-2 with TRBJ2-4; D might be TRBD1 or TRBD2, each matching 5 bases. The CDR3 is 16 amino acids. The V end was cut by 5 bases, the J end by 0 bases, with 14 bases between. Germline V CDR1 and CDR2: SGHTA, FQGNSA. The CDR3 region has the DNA TGTGCCAGCAGCAAAGGGACCCCGCTAGCCAAAAACATTCAGTACTTC. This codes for CASSKGTPLAKNIQYF. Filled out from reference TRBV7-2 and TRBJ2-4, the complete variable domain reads GAGVSQSPSNKVTEKGKDVELRCDPISGHTALYWYRQSLGQGLEFLIYFQGNSAPDKSGLPSDRFSAERTGGSVSTLTIQRTQQEDSAVYLCASSKGTPLAKNIQYFGAGTRLSVL.

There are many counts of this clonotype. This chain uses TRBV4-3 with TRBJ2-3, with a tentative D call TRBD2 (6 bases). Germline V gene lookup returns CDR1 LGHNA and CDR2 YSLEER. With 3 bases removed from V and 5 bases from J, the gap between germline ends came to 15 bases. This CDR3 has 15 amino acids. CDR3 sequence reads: CASSQGVLAGDTQYF. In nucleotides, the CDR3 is TGCGCCAGCAGCCAGGGAGTACTAGCTGGAGATACGCAGTATTTT.

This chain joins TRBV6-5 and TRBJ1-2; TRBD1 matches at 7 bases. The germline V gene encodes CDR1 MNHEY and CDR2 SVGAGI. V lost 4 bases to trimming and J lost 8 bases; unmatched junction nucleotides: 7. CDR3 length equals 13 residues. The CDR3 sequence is CASSFRGRRGYTF. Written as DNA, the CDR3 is TGTGCCAGCAGTTTTAGGGGGCGGCGAGGCTACACCTTC.

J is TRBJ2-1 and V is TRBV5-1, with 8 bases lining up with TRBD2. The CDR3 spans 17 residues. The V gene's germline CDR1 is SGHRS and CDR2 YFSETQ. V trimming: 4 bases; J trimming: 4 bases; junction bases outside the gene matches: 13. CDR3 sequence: CASSHPGMRGAYNEQFF. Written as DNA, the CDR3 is TGCGCCAGCAGCCACCCGGGGATGCGGGGGGCGTACAATGAGCAGTTCTTC.

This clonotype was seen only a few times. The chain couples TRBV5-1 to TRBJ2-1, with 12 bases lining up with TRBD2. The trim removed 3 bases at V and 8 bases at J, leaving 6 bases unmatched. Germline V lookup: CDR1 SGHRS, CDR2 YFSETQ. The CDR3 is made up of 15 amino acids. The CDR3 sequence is CASSSSGGAYDEQFF. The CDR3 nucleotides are TGCGCCAGCAGCTCTAGCGGGGGGGCCTATGATGAGCAGTTCTTC.

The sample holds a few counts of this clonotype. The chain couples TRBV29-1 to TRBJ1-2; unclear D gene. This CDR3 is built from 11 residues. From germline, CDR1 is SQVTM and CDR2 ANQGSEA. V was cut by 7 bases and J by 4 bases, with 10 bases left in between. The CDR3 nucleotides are TGCAGCGCCCACTGGGTCTATGGCTACACCTTC. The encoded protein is CSAHWVYGYTF. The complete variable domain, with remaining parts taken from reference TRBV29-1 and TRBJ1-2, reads SAVISQKPSRDICQRGTSLTIQCQVDSQVTMMFWYRQQPGQSLTLIATANQGSEATYESGFVIDKFPISRPNLTFSTLTVSNMSPEDSSIYLCSAHWVYGYTFGSGTRLTVV.

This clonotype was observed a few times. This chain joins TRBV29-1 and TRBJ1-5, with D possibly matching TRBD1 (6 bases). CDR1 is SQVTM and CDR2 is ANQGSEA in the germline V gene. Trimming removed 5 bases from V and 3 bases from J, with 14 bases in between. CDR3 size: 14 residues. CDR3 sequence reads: CSVNDRRSNQPQHF. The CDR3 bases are TGCAGCGTTAACGACAGGCGCTCCAATCAGCCCCAGCATTTT. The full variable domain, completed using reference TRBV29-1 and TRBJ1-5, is SAVISQKPSRDICQRGTSLTIQCQVDSQVTMMFWYRQQPGQSLTLIATANQGSEATYESGFVIDKFPISRPNLTFSTLTVSNMSPEDSSIYLCSVNDRRSNQPQHFGDGTRLSIL.

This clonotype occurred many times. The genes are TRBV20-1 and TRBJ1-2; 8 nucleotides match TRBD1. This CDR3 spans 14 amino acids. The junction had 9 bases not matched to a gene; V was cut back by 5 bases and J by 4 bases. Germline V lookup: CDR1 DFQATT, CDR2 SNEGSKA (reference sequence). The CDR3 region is CSAGDRGVGYGYTF. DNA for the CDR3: TGCAGTGCTGGCGACAGGGGTGTCGGCTATGGCTACACCTTC.

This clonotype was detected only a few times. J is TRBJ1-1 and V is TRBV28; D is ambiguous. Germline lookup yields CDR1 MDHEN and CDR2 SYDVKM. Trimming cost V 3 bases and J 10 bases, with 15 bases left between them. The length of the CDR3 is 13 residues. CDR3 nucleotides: TGTGCCAGCAGTTTTGACGGCATTTGGGGAGCTTTCTTT. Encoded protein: CASSFDGIWGAFF.

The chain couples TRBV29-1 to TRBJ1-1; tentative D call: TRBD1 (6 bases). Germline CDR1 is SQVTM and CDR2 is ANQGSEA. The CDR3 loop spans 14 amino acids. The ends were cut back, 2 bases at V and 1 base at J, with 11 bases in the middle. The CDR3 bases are TGCAGCGTTGAACCGGGGGCGGCGAACACTGAAGCTTTCTTT. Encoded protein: CSVEPGAANTEAFF.

The CDR3, as DNA: TGTGCCAGCAGTTTCTACAGCTATTCACCCCTCCACTTT. Translating it yields CASSFYSYSPLHF. J is TRBJ1-6 and V is TRBV27; D not resolved. This CDR3 is built from 13 residues. Deletions cut 3 bases from V and 8 bases from J, with 8 bases between. In germline, CDR1 is MNHEY, CDR2 SMNVEV (reference sequence).

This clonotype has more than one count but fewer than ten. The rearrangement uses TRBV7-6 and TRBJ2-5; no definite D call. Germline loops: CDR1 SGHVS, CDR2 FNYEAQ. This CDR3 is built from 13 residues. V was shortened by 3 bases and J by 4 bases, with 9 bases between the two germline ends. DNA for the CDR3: TGTGCCAGCAGCTTGATAGTAACAGAGACCCAGTACTTC. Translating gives CASSLIVTETQYF.

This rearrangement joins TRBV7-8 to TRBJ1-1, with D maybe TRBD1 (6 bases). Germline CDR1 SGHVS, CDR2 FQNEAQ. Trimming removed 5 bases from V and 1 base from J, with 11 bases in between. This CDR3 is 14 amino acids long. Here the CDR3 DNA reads TGTGCCAGCAGCGTCAGCAGGGGGAACACTGAAGCTTTCTTT. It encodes CASSVSRGNTEAFF.

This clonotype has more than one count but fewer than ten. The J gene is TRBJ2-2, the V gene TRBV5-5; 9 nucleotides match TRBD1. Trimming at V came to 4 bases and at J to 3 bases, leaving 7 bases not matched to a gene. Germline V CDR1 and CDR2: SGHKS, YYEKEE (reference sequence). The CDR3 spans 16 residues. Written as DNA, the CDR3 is TGTGCCAGCAGCGCCGACAGGGGGTTATACACCGGGGAGCTGTTTTTT. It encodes CASSADRGLYTGELFF.

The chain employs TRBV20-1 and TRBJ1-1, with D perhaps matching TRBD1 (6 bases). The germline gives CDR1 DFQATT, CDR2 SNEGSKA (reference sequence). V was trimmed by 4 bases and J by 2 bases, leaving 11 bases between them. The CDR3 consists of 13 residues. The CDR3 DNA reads TGCAGTGCTAACATAGGGGGAAACACTGAAGCTTTCTTT. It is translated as CSANIGGNTEAFF.